The sequence of this T cell receptor (beta chain) was determined in a study of CD4 T cells in relation to SARS-CoV-2 and coronaviruses. Turning to the study itself: Convalescent donors were aged about 20 to 80, with median roughly 38 years.

CEF-cultured naive and memory CD4+ T cell DNA got survey-level sequencing. Only in-frame clones appear in the TCRdb table, and some are missing; sequencing was by immunoSEQ multiplex PCR. The sample has over 35,000 clones; roughly 73% are singletons. As concerns this clone: The antigen remains unidentified.

Naive or memory CD4+ cells were cultured 1:1 with T cell-depleted PBMCs plus CEF. The V gene's germline CDR1 is SGHTA and CDR2 FQGNSA. The length of the CDR3 is 15 residues. V lost 1 base to trimming and J lost 1 base, with 8 bases between them. The clonotype originates from an adult with COVID-19. Sequencing was performed on memory CD4+ T cells from PBMCs, cultured in vitro. This chain links TRBV7-2 with TRBJ1-5; weak D call: TRBD1 (5 bases). CDR3 loop: CASSLEGTSNQPQHF. CDR3 DNA: TGTGCCAGCAGCTTAGAGGGGACGAGCAATCAGCCCCAGCATTTT.